This T cell receptor (beta chain) was obtained from a study of shared clonotypes between healthy human individuals. The table came from immunoSEQ multiplex PCR; TCRdb's copy has only in-frame clones and leaves some out. This sample has 85,000 to 100,000 clones, with under 70% found just once. This CDR3 has 16 amino acids. Sequenced sample: memory CD8+ T cells sorted from blood. Indicated subset: CD45RO+ cells pooled with CCR7-negative TemRA cells. The receptor comes from a man aged 25 to 45 in good health. V usage is TRBV12-2 and J usage is TRBJ2-2; the DNA was not used to check the table's D call, TRBD1. TRBV12-2 is flagged as a pseudogene. In DNA form, the CDR3 reads TGTGCCAGCAGCTCATCCGCGGACAAGAACACCGGGGAGCTGTTTTTT. Translation: CASSSSADKNTGELFF.